Shown below are 10 T cell receptor beta chains from a single sample sequenced in a study of T-cell reconstitution after alpha-beta-depleted transplantation in children. TCRbeta library construction was performed incorporating unique molecular identifiers. One entry per CDR3 protein, called by TCRdb with MiXCR from the PCR reads. The sample includes 150,000 to 250,000 distinct CDR3 sequences, approximately 6% of them seen just once. Source: PBMCs, taken before TCRalphabeta/CD19-depleted stem cell transplant. All receptors come from a girl under three years old with combined immunodeficiency, due to receive a stem cell transplant.

The rearrangement joins TRBV7-2 to TRBJ2-5, with TRBD2 identical over 8 bases. Per germline, CDR1 SGHTA and CDR2 FQGNSA. CDR3 length: 15 amino acids. Unmatched junction bases numbered 6, after V lost 2 bases and J lost 4 bases. CDR3 sequence (DNA): TGTGCCAGCAGCTTAAATAGCGGGGTTGGAGAGACCCAGTACTTC. Translation gives CASSLNSGVGETQYF.

Ten or more counts support this clonotype. The rearrangement joins TRBV3-1 to TRBJ2-1; D not resolved. The CDR3 has 21 amino acids. The germline gives CDR1 LGHDT, CDR2 YNNKEL (reference sequence). V was pared by 0 bases and J by 4 bases, with 28 bases between. CDR3 region: CASSQDTLGGFPPSLYNEQFF. CDR3 DNA: TGTGCCAGCAGCCAAGATACCTTGGGTGGGTTTCCCCCTAGTTTGTACAATGAGCAGTTCTTC.

This clonotype was picked up a small number of times. The chain has TRBV7-9 and TRBJ2-1, with D possibly matching TRBD2 (6 bases). Trimming took off 4 bases at V and 4 bases at J, with 20 bases between the two ends. Per germline, CDR1 SEHNR and CDR2 FQNEAQ (reference sequence). The CDR3 covers 17 residues. The CDR3 sequence is CASSSTPPGDSYNEQFF. The DNA of the CDR3 is TGTGCCAGCAGCTCAACCCCCCCGGGAGACTCTTACAATGAGCAGTTCTTC.

The chain's CDR3 is CASSWGFPGTEQFF. The CDR3 nucleotides read TGTGCCAGCAGCTGGGGATTCCCAGGAACTGAGCAGTTCTTC. The chain recombines TRBV7-6 with TRBJ2-1; D is uncertain. The CDR3 sequence is 14 residues long. The germline gives CDR1 SGHVS, CDR2 FNYEAQ. The V end was cut by 4 bases, the J end by 9 bases, with 16 bases between.

This clonotype was seen a single time. A much larger clone lies one base from this, so it may be a read error. The chain carries TRBV2 and TRBJ2-1, with 10 bases lining up with TRBD2. The CDR3 is made up of 18 amino acids. Germline loops: CDR1 SNHLY, CDR2 FYNNEI. This CDR3 reads CTSSLMLAGVIPWFEQFF. The CDR3 nucleotides read TGTACCAGCAGTTTAATGCTAGCGGGAGTAATACCATGGTTTGAGCAGTTCTTC.

Many counts were recorded for this clonotype. At one end, the junction sequence differs from germline, possibly due to a read error. The chain recombines TRBV7-2 with TRBJ1-2; perhaps TRBD1 as D (5 bases). This CDR3 spans 17 amino acids. The germline V gene has CDR1 SGHTA and CDR2 FQGNSA. Here the CDR3 reads CASSLAGGTGTAYGYTF. The CDR3 coding sequence is TGTGCCAGCAGCCTAGCTGGGGGTACCGGGACCGCGTATGGCTACACCTTC.

This clonotype came up many times. The CDR3 DNA reads as TGTGCCAGCAGTGAAAGTGACAGGGGGCGGTGGACCTACAATGAGCAGTTCTTC. As protein: CASSESDRGRWTYNEQFF. The chain carries TRBV25-1 and TRBJ2-1, with 10 bases that match TRBD1. Germline V gives CDR1 MGHDK, CDR2 SYGVNS. CDR3 length: 18 residues. V shed 2 bases, J shed 2 bases, and the junction held 9 bases outside the gene matches.

This clonotype was detected many times. The V gene is TRBV20-1, the J gene TRBJ2-3, with TRBD1 as a possible D gene (6 bases). V was cut by 6 bases and J by 2 bases, with 15 bases left in between. Germline CDR1 is DFQATT and CDR2 is SNEGSKA (reference sequence). The CDR3 is 14 residues long. The CDR3 DNA follows: TGCAGTGCCGTACAGGGTCGTCTCACAGATACGCAGTATTTT. Its translation: CSAVQGRLTDTQYF.

Ten or more counts support this clonotype. In DNA form, the CDR3 reads TGTGCCAGCAGTTACATAGGCATGAGCTACGAGCAGTACTTC. Translation: CASSYIGMSYEQYF. This chain connects TRBV6-5 to TRBJ2-7; D uncertain. This CDR3 contains 14 residues. V was shortened by 2 bases and J by 3 bases, with 11 bases between the two germline ends. Germline lookup yields CDR1 MNHEY and CDR2 SVGAGI.

This clonotype was observed at least ten times. The chain combines TRBV18 with TRBJ2-3; 8 bases map to TRBD1. CDR1 KGHSH and CDR2 LQKENI come from the germline V gene. The CDR3 consists of 13 residues. Trimming removed 5 bases from V and 4 bases from J; junction bases left unmatched: 2. The CDR3 protein is CASSSTGADTQYF. CDR3 bases: TGTGCCAGCTCATCGACAGGGGCAGATACGCAGTATTTT.